These T cell receptor beta chains were read from a single sample in a study of T cell responses to AZD1222 COVID-19 vaccine. Clones were sequenced by immunoSEQ multiplex PCR, and TCRdb holds only the in-frame ones, with some missing. Of 160,000 or so clones in the sample, approximately 91% were seen once. The sample here was peripheral blood, taken 28 days after the second AZD1222 dose. The receptors originated from an adult who received the AZD1222 COVID-19 vaccine. The CDR3 runs from the conserved cysteine through the conserved F or W. A D gene is named only where the DNA matches it firmly. Some rows have no size entry. The others give once, few or many, or a class for an expanded clone.

D,V,size,J,CDR3,DNA
-,TRBV5-1,-,TRBJ2-1,CASSLVQDYNEQFF,TGCGCCAGCAGCTTGGTACAGGATTACAATGAGCAGTTCTTC
-,TRBV6-1,-,TRBJ1-5,CASSEIGQGNQPQHF,TGTGCCAGCAGTGAAATAGGGCAGGGTAATCAGCCCCAGCATTTT
TRBD2,TRBV15,-,TRBJ2-5,CATSRVAGESETQYF,TGTGCCACCAGCAGAGTAGCGGGAGAGAGTGAGACCCAGTACTTC
-,TRBV21-1,once,TRBJ2-3,CASSKKWESGCTDTQYF,TGTGCCAGCAGCAAAAAATGGGAATCTGGGTGCACAGATACGCAGTATTTT
-,TRBV9,-,TRBJ2-7,CASGQGGDEQYF,TGTGCCAGCGGGCAGGGGGGTGACGAGCAGTACTTC
-,TRBV6-6,-,TRBJ1-1,CASRNTGKPEAFF,TGTGCCAGCAGGAATACAGGGAAGCCTGAAGCTTTCTTT
-,TRBV7-9,-,TRBJ2-3,CASSQRAMTDTQYF,TGTGCCAGCAGCCAGCGGGCGATGACAGATACGCAGTATTTT
-,TRBV24-1,-,TRBJ2-5,CATSDLLARQETQYF,TGTGCCACCAGTGATTTGCTTGCGAGGCAAGAGACCCAGTACTTC
TRBD1,TRBV19,once,TRBJ2-1,CASTPMKGTGSDEQFF,TGTGCCAGTACCCCGATGAAGGGGACAGGGTCCGATGAGCAGTTCTTC
-,TRBV5-1,-,TRBJ1-3,CASSSGEFSGNTIYF,TGCGCCAGCAGCTCTGGAGAGTTCTCTGGAAACACCATATATTTT
-,TRBV28,-,TRBJ2-2,CASKRGNGELFF,TGTGCCAGCAAGAGGGGAAACGGGGAGCTGTTTTTT
TRBD1,TRBV2,few,TRBJ1-2,CASSVGHRGQGYTF,TGTGCCAGCAGTGTTGGGCACAGGGGGCAAGGCTACACCTTC
-,TRBV3-1/TRBV3-2,-,TRBJ2-7,CASSQDGASRYEQYF,TGTGCCAGCAGCCAAGATGGCGCTAGCCGGTACGAGCAGTACTTC
-,TRBV7-7,-,TRBJ2-5,CASSFGVQETQYF,TGTGCTAGCAGCTTCGGGGTCCAAGAGACCCAGTACTTC
TRBD2,TRBV5-1,once,TRBJ2-5,CASSFVRGEETQYF,TGCGCCAGCAGCTTTGTTCGGGGGGAAGAGACCCAGTACTTC
TRBD2,TRBV7-9,-,TRBJ2-5,CASSSHRGLAGGRRETQYF,TGTGCCAGCAGCTCCCACCGGGGACTAGCGGGGGGCCGCCGAGAGACCCAGTACTTC
-,TRBV27,-,TRBJ1-5,CASSFGGARNQPQHF,TGTGCCAGCAGTTTTGGGGGGGCCCGAAATCAGCCCCAGCATTTT
TRBD1,TRBV7-7,-,TRBJ2-1,CASSSGTGGNEQFF,TGTGCTAGCAGCTCCGGGACAGGGGGAAATGAGCAGTTCTTC
TRBD2,TRBV7-2,-,TRBJ2-2,CASSSYRGAGELFF,TGTGCCAGCAGCTCCTACCGGGGGGCCGGGGAGCTGTTTTTT
-,TRBV5-1,-,TRBJ1-6,CASSLSGDNSPLHF,TGCGCCAGCAGCTTGTCAGGGGATAATTCACCCCTCCACTTT
-,TRBV14,-,TRBJ1-2,CASSLQPEAGYGYTF,TGTGCCAGCAGCCTTCAACCCGAGGCCGGTTATGGCTACACCTTC
-,TRBV2,once,TRBJ2-5,CARRGGKLLQETQYF,TGTGCCAGAAGGGGGGGAAAACTTCTCCAAGAGACCCAGTACTTC
-,TRBV5-1,-,TRBJ1-1,CASRGGGLNTEAFF,TGCGCCAGCAGGGGCGGAGGGTTGAACACTGAAGCTTTCTTT
-,TRBV4-1,-,TRBJ1-3,CASSRDPGLHSGNTIYF,TGCGCCAGCAGCCGAGACCCCGGGCTCCACTCTGGAAACACCATATATTTT
-,TRBV6-6,-,TRBJ1-2,CASNGTPNYGYTF,TGTGCCAGCAACGGGACCCCTAACTATGGCTACACCTTC
TRBD1,TRBV6-5,-,TRBJ1-1,CASILRDRNTEAFF,TGTGCCAGCATTCTACGGGACAGGAACACTGAAGCTTTCTTT
-,TRBV7-6,-,TRBJ2-3,CASSPGGGGSTDTQYF,TGTGCCAGCAGCCCAGGCGGGGGCGGGAGCACAGATACGCAGTATTTT
-,TRBV19,-,TRBJ1-1,CASSIIGNTEAFF,TGTGCCAGTAGTATAATTGGCAACACTGAAGCTTTCTTT
-,TRBV7-8,-,TRBJ1-6,CASSSAGIIHF,TGTGCCAGCAGCTCCGCCGGAATCATCCACTTT
TRBD2,TRBV18,-,TRBJ2-1,CASSPRTSGGTYNEQFF,TGTGCCAGCTCACCACGGACTAGCGGGGGGACCTATAATGAGCAGTTCTTC
TRBD1,TRBV9,-,TRBJ1-2,CASSVVTGAQANYGYTF,TGTGCCAGCAGCGTAGTGACAGGGGCGCAAGCTAACTATGGCTACACCTTC
TRBD2,TRBV15,-,TRBJ2-1,CATSPGLAYNEQFF,TGTGCCACCAGCCCGGGACTAGCCTACAATGAGCAGTTCTTC
-,TRBV24-1,-,TRBJ2-1,CATSDPRGRSNEQFF,TGTGCCACCAGTGATCCTCGGGGACGGAGCAATGAGCAGTTCTTC
-,TRBV28,-,TRBJ1-4,CASSSTGYSPNEKLFF,TGTGCCAGCAGTTCAACAGGATACTCTCCTAATGAAAAACTGTTTTTT
-,TRBV5-1,-,TRBJ1-1,CASRGQGTMNTEAFF,TGCGCCAGCAGGGGGCAGGGAACGATGAACACTGAAGCTTTCTTT